The clone carrying this T cell receptor beta chain was counted only a few times. No antigen is known for it. Time point meaning: blood 4 weeks post-SBRT, at nephrectomy. Treatment denoted: 15 Gy SBRT to primary tumor, nephrectomy 4 weeks later. Nephrectomy followed 15 Gy stereotactic body radiation by 4 weeks. This renal cell carcinoma was of the clear cell type. This record belongs to a study of radiation and T cells in renal cell carcinoma. Notes on the study in general: Top tumor clonotypes rose in blood 2 weeks post-radiation, then contracted. Pretreatment tumor biopsies were lacking, so baseline clonotypes are unknown.

This CDR3 spans 14 amino acids. Some clones are missing from TCRdb's copy, which holds only in-frame ones; the method was immunoSEQ multiplex PCR. This sample has around 170,000 clones, with about 88% found just once. The specimen was blood, collected from a patient whose treatment included radiotherapy and nephrectomy. This TCR was sampled from a woman between 45 and 65 years old with renal cell carcinoma. The chain links TRBV21-1 to TRBJ1-1. TRBV21-1 is an annotated pseudogene. CDR3 sequence (DNA): TGTGCCAGCAGCAAAGTGGGGGTGGACACTGAAGCTTTCTTT. Residues: CASSKVGVDTEAFF.